This TCR beta chain was observed in a study of Graves' ophthalmopathy and Graves' hyperthyroidism. Overall study: The blood sample was drawn at first diagnosis and before any treatment. Study observations and caveats: A majority of expanded thyroid clonotypes exceeding 0.001 frequency were likewise present in blood.

The V gene lost 0 bases and the J gene lost 3 bases, with 14 bases spanning the gap. This CDR3 is built from 16 residues. The germline V gene encodes CDR1 KGHDR and CDR2 SFDVKD. From RNA, the CDR3 regions of TCR beta chains were amplified and sequenced. The first round was an RT-PCR with HTBI primers, and the second round was a multiplex PCR. From the multiplex PCR reads, TCRdb called clonotypes with MiXCR, one entry per CDR3 protein. The table lists around 660,000 distinct CDR3 sequences, over 40% of them singletons. A duration under 3 months, NOSPECS ≥4, CAS ≥3 and moderate-to-severe activity characterized the donors with ophthalmopathy. The PBMCs originated from more than 8 ml of fresh peripheral blood. Many counts were recorded for this clonotype. Its target is not known.

The gene calls are TRBV24-1 and TRBJ2-7, with D perhaps matching TRBD1 (5 bases). This clonotype originated in an adult man with Graves' ophthalmopathy. Sequencing used peripheral blood. CDR3 in DNA: TGTGCCACCAGTGATTTGCTTCAGGACACTCTCTACGAGCAGTACTTC. Amino acids: CATSDLLQDTLYEQYF.